Its frequency marks the clone carrying this T cell receptor (beta chain) as large. These data originate in a study of monozygotic twins with inflammatory bowel disease. With roughly 16 and 10 cycles respectively, two nested PCRs were carried out on TCRalpha and TCRbeta cDNA. TCRdb re-called the 5' RACE reads and gives one entry per CDR3 protein, without DNA. The ten most abundant clones cover 9.5% to 15% of a sample with around 99,000 distinct CDR3 sequences. This CDR3 has 15 residues. Germline CDR1 reads SGHNT; CDR2 reads YYREEE (reference sequence). V and J are TRBV5-4 and TRBJ2-1; the TCRdb D gene call, TRBD2, has no DNA to confirm it. This receptor was obtained from a human donor with ulcerative colitis or Crohn's disease, or a healthy co-twin of an affected twin (not recorded which). The sequencing sample was made of blood. The chain's CDR3 is CASSPRLGEYNEQFF.